A selection of T cell receptor beta chains follows, all from one sample in a study of blood T cells in healthy people across ages. MiXCR was run by TCRdb on the 5' RACE reads, yielding one entry per CDR3 protein. The data show 650,000 to 1,000,000 distinct CDR3 sequences, 35% to 40% seen once. Sequencing was performed on blood. Receptors originate from a young man in good health. Each CDR3 is given with its conserved first and last residue. D genes are given only for firm matches. A clone size is listed for some rows: how often the clone was seen (once, few, many), or a class if it is expanded.

TRBJ2-1,NA,TRBV20-1,NA,CSGTWSLNNEQFF,TGCAGTGGGACCTGGAGCTTAAACAATGAGCAGTTCTTC
TRBJ1-1,NA,TRBV4-2,NA,CASSQRIAGTEAFF,TGTGCCAGCAGCCAACGGATCGCGGGAACTGAAGCTTTCTTT
TRBJ2-2,few,TRBV29-1,NA,CSVETDGELFF,TGCAGCGTTGAGACAGACGGGGAGCTGTTTTTT
TRBJ2-7,NA,TRBV6-2/TRBV6-3,NA,CASTKTAGTYEQYF,TGTGCCAGCACCAAGACCGCCGGGACTTACGAGCAGTACTTC
TRBJ1-5,few,TRBV6-2/TRBV6-3,NA,CASSYQGMRNQPQHF,TGTGCCAGCAGTTACCAAGGGATGCGCAATCAGCCCCAGCATTTT
TRBJ1-5,few,TRBV2,TRBD1,CASRRTGGIENQPQHF,TGTGCCAGCAGGCGGACAGGGGGAATCGAGAATCAGCCCCAGCATTTT
TRBJ2-5,few,TRBV7-9,NA,CASIDTGTQETQYF,TGTGCCAGCATAGATACGGGGACCCAAGAGACCCAGTACTTC
TRBJ2-7,few,TRBV20-1,NA,CSARVWRGPSYEQYF,TGCAGTGCTAGAGTATGGCGGGGGCCCTCCTACGAGCAGTACTTC
TRBJ1-5,NA,TRBV27,TRBD1,CASSLFPRQGNQPQHF,TGTGCCAGCAGTTTATTTCCACGACAGGGGAATCAGCCCCAGCATTTT
TRBJ2-7,NA,TRBV10-3,TRBD1,CAISAGQTYEQYF,TGTGCCATCAGTGCGGGACAGACCTACGAGCAGTACTTC
TRBJ1-2,NA,TRBV28,NA,CASSNYGYTF,TGTGCCAGCAGCAACTATGGCTACACCTTC
TRBJ2-7,NA,TRBV9,TRBD2,CASSVEWGGAYEQYF,TGTGCCAGCAGCGTCGAGTGGGGGGGAGCTTACGAGCAGTACTTC
TRBJ1-4,few,TRBV2,NA,CASSGDGNEKLFF,TGTGCCAGCAGTGGGGACGGAAATGAAAAACTGTTTTTT
TRBJ2-3,few,TRBV9,NA,CASSPGIGGITDTQYF,TGTGCCAGCAGCCCAGGGATTGGCGGCATTACAGATACGCAGTATTTT
TRBJ2-6,NA,TRBV20-1,NA,CSTQGPGANVLTF,TGCAGTACCCAGGGTCCCGGGGCCAACGTCCTGACTTTC
TRBJ2-4,NA,TRBV28,NA,CASRQVRGDNEQYF,TGTGCCAGCCGACAGGTTAGGGGGGACAATGAGCAGTACTTC
TRBJ2-2,NA,TRBV9,TRBD1,CASSADRVHGELFF,TGTGCCAGCAGCGCAGACAGGGTTCACGGGGAGCTGTTTTTT
TRBJ1-2,NA,TRBV12-3/TRBV12-4,NA,CASSLPITIDTQGYTF,TGTGCCAGCAGTTTACCCATTACGATCGACACCCAAGGCTACACCTTC
TRBJ2-5,few,TRBV5-4,NA,CASSWWGQETQYF,TGTGCCAGCAGCTGGTGGGGCCAAGAGACCCAGTACTTC
TRBJ1-1,NA,TRBV4-3,NA,CASSQGRTPNTEAFF,TGCGCCAGCAGCCAGGGGAGGACGCCAAACACTGAAGCTTTCTTT
TRBJ1-5,NA,TRBV7-9,NA,CASSLPGANQPQHF,TGTGCCAGCAGCTTACCCGGGGCGAATCAGCCCCAGCATTTT
TRBJ2-7,NA,TRBV20-1,TRBD2,CSATHPRTSGGDEQYF,TGCAGTGCTACGCACCCCAGGACTAGCGGGGGGGATGAGCAGTACTTC
TRBJ2-1,NA,TRBV10-3,NA,CAIRGGYNNEQFF,TGTGCCATCAGGGGTGGGTACAACAATGAGCAGTTCTTC
TRBJ1-2,many,TRBV7-2,NA,CASSLDGPYGYTF,TGTGCCAGCAGCCTCGACGGCCCCTATGGCTACACCTTC
TRBJ1-2,NA,TRBV29-1,NA,CSVGVGGAKGYTF,TGCAGCGTTGGAGTAGGGGGGGCTAAGGGCTACACCTTC
TRBJ1-6,NA,TRBV3-1,NA,CASSQDGVNSPLHF,TGTGCCAGCAGCCAAGATGGGGTTAATTCACCCCTCCACTTT
TRBJ1-2,NA,TRBV29-1,NA,CSVEDSLGAGPNHGYTF,TGCAGCGTTGAAGATTCCCTCGGGGCGGGGCCAAATCATGGCTACACCTTC
TRBJ1-3,NA,TRBV6-6,NA,CASSYSGSGNTIYF,TGTGCCAGCAGTTACTCGGGGAGTGGAAACACCATATATTTT
TRBJ2-3,NA,TRBV4-3,NA,CASSQDIGPEADTQYF,TGCGCCAGCAGCCAAGATATAGGGCCAGAGGCAGATACGCAGTATTTT
TRBJ1-5,NA,TRBV2,NA,CASMRVPYGNQPQHF,TGTGCCAGCATGCGGGTACCTTATGGCAATCAGCCCCAGCATTTT
TRBJ2-1,few,TRBV12-3/TRBV12-4,NA,CASSHGTPEETQFF,TGTGCCAGCAGTCACGGGACGCCTGAAGAGACCCAGTTCTTC
TRBJ2-2,NA,TRBV6-5,NA,CASSPQTQPGTGELFF,TGTGCCAGCAGTCCGCAGACGCAGCCTGGCACCGGGGAGCTGTTTTTT
TRBJ1-5,few,TRBV20-1,TRBD1,CSAATGTGNQPQHF,TGCAGTGCAGCCACGGGGACAGGCAATCAGCCCCAGCATTTT
TRBJ1-1,NA,TRBV12-3/TRBV12-4,NA,CASSFWGGALNTEAFF,TGTGCCAGCAGTTTCTGGGGAGGAGCGCTGAACACTGAAGCTTTCTTT
TRBJ2-2,few,TRBV9,TRBD1,CASSVSGTVNTGELFF,TGTGCCAGCAGCGTATCCGGGACAGTGAACACCGGGGAGCTGTTTTTT
TRBJ2-5,NA,TRBV6-6,TRBD1,CASSYSWGQGETQYF,TGTGCCAGCAGTTACTCGTGGGGACAGGGGGAGACCCAGTACTTC
TRBJ2-1,many,TRBV12-3/TRBV12-4,NA,CASRRDTLSYNEQFF,TGTGCCAGCAGGCGGGACACCCTCTCCTACAATGAGCAGTTCTTC
TRBJ2-2,few,TRBV29-1,NA,CSVEDLGIPTGELFF,TGCAGCGTTGAAGATCTAGGAATTCCCACCGGGGAGCTGTTTTTT
TRBJ2-1,NA,TRBV5-1,NA,CASSSTERLGYGQFF,TGCGCCAGCAGCAGTACGGAACGCCTTGGATATGGGCAGTTCTTC
TRBJ2-5,many,TRBV5-4,NA,CASSLEATYQETQYF,TGTGCCAGCAGCTTGGAAGCTACTTACCAAGAGACCCAGTACTTC
TRBJ2-3,many,TRBV6-5,TRBD2,CASSSRLRRASGGRGPDTQYF,TGTGCCAGCAGTTCCCGCCTTCGCCGGGCTAGCGGGGGGAGAGGACCAGATACGCAGTATTTT
TRBJ2-5,NA,TRBV25-1,NA,CASSGSGTGHGETQYF,TGTGCCAGCAGTGGCTCCGGGACGGGCCATGGGGAGACCCAGTACTTC
TRBJ2-3,NA,TRBV4-3,TRBD2,CASSLRVAGAEISDTQYF,TGCGCCAGCAGTCTAAGGGTAGCGGGGGCCGAGATATCAGATACGCAGTATTTT
TRBJ2-3,NA,TRBV20-1,NA,CSARAPGVPGTDTQYF,TGCAGTGCTAGGGCCCCGGGGGTCCCCGGGACAGATACGCAGTATTTT
TRBJ2-7,many,TRBV5-5,NA,CASSLEGHYYEQYF,TGTGCCAGCAGCTTGGAGGGACACTACTACGAGCAGTACTTC
TRBJ1-6,NA,TRBV20-1,NA,CSARDRQGPSPLHF,TGCAGTGCTAGAGATAGGCAGGGGCCTTCACCCCTCCACTTT
TRBJ1-5,NA,TRBV30,NA,CAWSGRRSDQPQHF,TGTGCCTGGAGCGGCCGTAGAAGCGATCAGCCCCAGCATTTT
TRBJ2-5,NA,TRBV6-2/TRBV6-3,NA,CASSYSIFAPETQYF,TGTGCCAGCAGTTACTCGATTTTTGCTCCGGAGACCCAGTACTTC
TRBJ2-7,few,TRBV21-1,NA,CASSTGDASYEQYF,TGTGCCAGCAGTACAGGGGATGCATCCTACGAGCAGTACTTC
TRBJ2-2,NA,TRBV29-1,TRBD2,CSVEVGGANTGELFF,TGCAGCGTTGAAGTGGGAGGGGCGAACACCGGGGAGCTGTTTTTT
TRBJ2-7,NA,TRBV2,TRBD1,CASSEITGVYEQYF,TGTGCCAGCAGTGAAATTACAGGGGTCTACGAGCAGTACTTC
TRBJ2-7,NA,TRBV14,NA,CASSQTRGISGEQYF,TGTGCCAGCAGCCAAACAAGAGGCATCTCTGGCGAGCAGTACTTC
TRBJ1-5,NA,TRBV7-2,TRBD1,CASSLSGTGIYQPQHF,TGTGCCAGCAGCTTATCCGGGACAGGGATATATCAGCCCCAGCATTTT
TRBJ2-1,NA,TRBV7-2,NA,CASSLNGDQGPFF,TGTGCCAGCAGCTTAAATGGCGATCAAGGACCGTTCTTC
TRBJ2-3,many,TRBV29-1,TRBD2,CSVGPSGGPTDTQYF,TGCAGCGTTGGGCCGAGCGGGGGACCCACAGATACGCAGTATTTT
TRBJ2-1,NA,TRBV20-1,NA,CSAEEPGAGTEETQFF,TGCAGTGCTGAAGAACCGGGGGCAGGGACAGAAGAGACCCAGTTCTTC
TRBJ2-7,few,TRBV7-9,NA,CASSFTGRRVDEQYF,TGTGCCAGCAGCTTTACGGGACGGAGGGTGGACGAGCAGTACTTC
TRBJ2-7,NA,TRBV13,NA,CASSLGGGGLYEQYF,TGTGCCAGCAGCTTAGGTGGAGGGGGCTTGTACGAACAGTACTTC